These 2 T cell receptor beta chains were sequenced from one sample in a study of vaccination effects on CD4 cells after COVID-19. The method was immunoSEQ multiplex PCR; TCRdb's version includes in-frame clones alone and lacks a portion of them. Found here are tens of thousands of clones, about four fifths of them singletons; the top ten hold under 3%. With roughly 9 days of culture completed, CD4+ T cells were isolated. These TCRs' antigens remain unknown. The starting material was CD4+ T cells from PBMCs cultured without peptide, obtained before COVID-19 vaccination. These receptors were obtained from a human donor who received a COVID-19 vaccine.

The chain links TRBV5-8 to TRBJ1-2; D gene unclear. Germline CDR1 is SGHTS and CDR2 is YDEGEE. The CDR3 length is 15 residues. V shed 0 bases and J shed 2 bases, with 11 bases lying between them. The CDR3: CASSLGPTPNYGYTF. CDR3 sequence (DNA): TGTGCCAGCAGCTTGGGGCCGACCCCCAACTATGGCTACACCTTC. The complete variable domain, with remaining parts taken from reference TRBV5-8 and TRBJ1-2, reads EAGVTQSPTHLIKTRGQQATLRCSPISGHTSVYWYQQALGLGLQFLLWYDEGEERNRGNFPPRFSGRQFPNYSSELNVNALELEDSALYLCASSLGPTPNYGYTFGSGTRLTVV.

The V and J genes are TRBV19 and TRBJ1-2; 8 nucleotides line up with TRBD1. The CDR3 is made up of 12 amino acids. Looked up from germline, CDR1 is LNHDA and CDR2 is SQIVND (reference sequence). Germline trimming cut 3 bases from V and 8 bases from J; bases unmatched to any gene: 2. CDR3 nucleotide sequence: TGTGCCAGTAGTATCGACAGGGGCGGCTACACCTTC. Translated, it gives CASSIDRGGYTF.